The source of this T cell receptor beta chain is a study of cytomegalovirus exposure and HLA in healthy donors. Study-level findings and limits: TRBV6-2, TRBV6-3 and other indistinguishable V segments were excluded. The study designated 150 or so TCR beta chains cytomegalovirus-associated. A later analysis showed HLA-associated TCR beta chains outstripping equally common others in clonal expansion. Compared with the roughly 730-donor mean, an Asian-associated ancestry cluster reportedly had fewer N-insertions, according to a later analysis.

PCR used 60 Vbeta primers and 13 Jbeta primers. Sequencing used immunoSEQ multiplex PCR; TCRdb keeps in-frame clones, though not all of them. The top ten hold 2.5% to 3.5% of the sample, which has about 120,000 clones, 65% to 85% seen once. Turning to this clone: The antigen remains undetermined.

CDR1 and CDR2 (germline): LNHDA, SQIVND (reference sequence). Between the trimmed V and J ends, which lost 5 bases and 2 bases, there was a span of 13 bases. This CDR3 region has 15 residues. Material: PBMCs. The V call is TRBV19, the J call TRBJ1-5, with D possibly matching TRBD1 (6 bases). The clonotype comes from a woman between 40 and 55 years old in good health and CMV-seropositive. CDR3 coding DNA: TGTGCCAGTAGTGAAACAGGGTTAGGCAATCAGCCCCAGCATTTT. Translated, it gives CASSETGLGNQPQHF.